The 2 T cell receptor beta chains below all came from one sample that was sequenced in a study of shared clonotypes between healthy human individuals. Clones were read by immunoSEQ multiplex PCR, and TCRdb kept only the in-frame ones, dropping some. Of around 2.1 million clones listed, roughly 91% are singletons. Naive CD8 populations comprised CD45RO-negative cells positively selected for CCR7, excluding terminally differentiated effector memory CD45RA+ cells. Material: naive CD8+ T cells from PBMCs. The source of these receptors is a man aged 18 to 30 in good health. Some clones in this sample may be carry-over from other donors' samples.

The V call is TRBV27, the J call TRBJ2-3; D not resolved. The germline gives CDR1 MNHEY, CDR2 SMNVEV (reference sequence). Trimming removed 5 bases at V and 5 bases at J, with 8 bases between. CDR3 length: 12 residues. The CDR3, as DNA: TGTGCCAGCAGTCCCGCAGGAGATACGCAGTATTTT. Encoded protein: CASSPAGDTQYF.

The chain carries TRBV6-4 and TRBJ2-3; perhaps TRBD2 as D (5 bases). CDR3 size: 13 residues. V lost 2 bases and J 3 bases, leaving 6 bases between the germline ends. The germline CDR1 and CDR2 sequences are MRHNA and SNTAGT. The CDR3 DNA reads TGTGCCAGCAGTGACGGACTTACAGATACGCAGTATTTT. It encodes CASSDGLTDTQYF.